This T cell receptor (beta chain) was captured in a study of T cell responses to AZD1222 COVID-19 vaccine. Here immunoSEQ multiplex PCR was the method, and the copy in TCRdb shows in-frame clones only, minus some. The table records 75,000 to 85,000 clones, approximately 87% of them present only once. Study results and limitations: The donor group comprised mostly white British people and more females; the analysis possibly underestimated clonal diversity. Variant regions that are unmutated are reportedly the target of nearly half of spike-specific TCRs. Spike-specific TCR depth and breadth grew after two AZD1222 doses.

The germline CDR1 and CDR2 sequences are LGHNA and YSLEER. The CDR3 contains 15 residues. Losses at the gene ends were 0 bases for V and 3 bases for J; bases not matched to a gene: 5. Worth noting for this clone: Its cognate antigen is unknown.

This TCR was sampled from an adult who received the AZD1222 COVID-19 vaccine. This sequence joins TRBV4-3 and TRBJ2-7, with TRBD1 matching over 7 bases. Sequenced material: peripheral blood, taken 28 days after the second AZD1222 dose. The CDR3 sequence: CASSQDPQGDYEQYF. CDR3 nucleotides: TGCGCCAGCAGCCAAGATCCCCAGGGGGACTACGAGCAGTACTTC.